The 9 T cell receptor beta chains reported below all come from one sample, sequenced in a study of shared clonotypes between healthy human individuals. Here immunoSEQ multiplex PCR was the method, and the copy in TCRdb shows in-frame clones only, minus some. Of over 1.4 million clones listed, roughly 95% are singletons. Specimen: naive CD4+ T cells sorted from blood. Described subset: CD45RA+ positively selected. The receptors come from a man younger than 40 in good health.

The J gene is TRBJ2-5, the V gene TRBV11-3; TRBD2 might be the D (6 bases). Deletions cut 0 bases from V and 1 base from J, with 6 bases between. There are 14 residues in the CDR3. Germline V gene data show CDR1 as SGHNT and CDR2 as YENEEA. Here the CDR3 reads CASSLEGGQETQYF. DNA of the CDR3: TGTGCCAGCAGCTTAGAGGGGGGCCAAGAGACCCAGTACTTC. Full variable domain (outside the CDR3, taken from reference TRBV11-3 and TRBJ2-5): EAGVVQSPRYKIIEKKQPVAFWCNPISGHNTLYWYLQNLGQGPELLIRYENEEAVDDSQLPKDRFSAERLKGVDSTLKIQPAELGDSAVYLCASSLEGGQETQYFGPGTRLLVL.

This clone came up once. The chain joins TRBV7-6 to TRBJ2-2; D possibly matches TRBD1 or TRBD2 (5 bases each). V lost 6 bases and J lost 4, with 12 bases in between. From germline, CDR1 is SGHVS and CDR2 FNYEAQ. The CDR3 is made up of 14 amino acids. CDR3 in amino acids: CASSGGLLTGELFF. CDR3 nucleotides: TGTGCCAGCAGTGGGGGATTACTCACCGGGGAGCTGTTTTTT.

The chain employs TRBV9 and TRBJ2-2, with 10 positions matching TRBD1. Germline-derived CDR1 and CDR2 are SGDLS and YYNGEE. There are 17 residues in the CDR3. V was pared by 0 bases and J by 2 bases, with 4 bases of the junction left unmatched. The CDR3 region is CASSVEWDRGNTGELFF. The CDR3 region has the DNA TGTGCCAGCAGCGTAGAGTGGGACAGGGGAAACACCGGGGAGCTGTTTTTT.

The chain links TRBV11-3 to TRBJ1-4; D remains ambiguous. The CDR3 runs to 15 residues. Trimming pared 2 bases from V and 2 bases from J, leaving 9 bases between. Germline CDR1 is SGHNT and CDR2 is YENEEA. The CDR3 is CASSLKWRTNEKLFF. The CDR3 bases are TGTGCCAGCAGCTTAAAGTGGCGGACTAATGAAAAACTGTTTTTT.

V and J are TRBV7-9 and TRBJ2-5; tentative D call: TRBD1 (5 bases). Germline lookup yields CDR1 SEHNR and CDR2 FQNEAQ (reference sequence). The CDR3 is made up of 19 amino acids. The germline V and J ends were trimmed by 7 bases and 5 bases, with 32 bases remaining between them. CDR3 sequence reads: CASTVDLKSPRGIDETQYF. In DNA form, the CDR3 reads TGTGCCAGCACCGTCGATCTAAAATCCCCTAGGGGAATTGATGAGACCCAGTACTTC.

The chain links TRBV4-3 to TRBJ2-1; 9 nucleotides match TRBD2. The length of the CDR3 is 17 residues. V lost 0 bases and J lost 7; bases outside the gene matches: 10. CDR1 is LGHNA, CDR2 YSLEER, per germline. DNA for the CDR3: TGCGCCAGCAGCCAAGAGGGGGTCCTAGCGGGAATTAATGAGCAGTTCTTC. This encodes CASSQEGVLAGINEQFF.

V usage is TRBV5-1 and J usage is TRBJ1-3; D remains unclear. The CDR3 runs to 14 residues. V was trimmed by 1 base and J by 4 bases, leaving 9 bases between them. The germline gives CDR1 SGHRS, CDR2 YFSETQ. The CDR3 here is CASSLPEIGNTIYF. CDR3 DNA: TGCGCCAGCAGCTTGCCCGAAATAGGAAACACCATATATTTT. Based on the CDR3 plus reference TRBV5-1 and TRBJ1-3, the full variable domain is KAGVTQTPRYLIKTRGQQVTLSCSPISGHRSVSWYQQTPGQGLQFLFEYFSETQRNKGNFPGRFSGRQFSNSRSEMNVSTLELGDSALYLCASSLPEIGNTIYFGEGSWLTVV.

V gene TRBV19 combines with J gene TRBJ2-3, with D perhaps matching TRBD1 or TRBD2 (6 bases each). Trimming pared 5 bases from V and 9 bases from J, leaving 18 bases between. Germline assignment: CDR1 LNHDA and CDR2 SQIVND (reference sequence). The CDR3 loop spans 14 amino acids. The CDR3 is CASSAGAGLSTQYF. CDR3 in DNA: TGTGCCAGTAGTGCAGGGGCGGGACTTTCGACGCAGTATTTT.

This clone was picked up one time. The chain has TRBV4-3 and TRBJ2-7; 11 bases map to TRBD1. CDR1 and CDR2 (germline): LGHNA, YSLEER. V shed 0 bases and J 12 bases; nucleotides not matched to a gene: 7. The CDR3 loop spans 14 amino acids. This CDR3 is CASSQDNWTGGTYF. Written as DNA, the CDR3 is TGCGCCAGCAGCCAAGATAACTGGACAGGGGGCACGTACTTC.